This T cell receptor beta chain was observed in a study of tumor-infiltrating lymphocytes in primary liver carcinoma. Across the study: The tumors ranged from roughly 4 to 10 cm across and fell within stage T1-T3 N0M0. Sequencing of the samples generated roughly 3.65 to 8 million productive TCRbeta reads, with similar yields across tissue types. Overall study results and limits: Tumors reached a significantly greater top-250-clone fraction than blood did (p = 0.039).

RNA and DNA were co-extracted from around 20-30 mg of unsorted bulk tissue. Every patient in the cohort had a primary liver carcinoma. That carcinoma was treated by surgical resection. In germline, CDR1 is SGHVS, CDR2 FQNEAQ. CDR3 size: 15 residues. About this clonotype: As yet, its antigen is unknown. The germline gene is not matched at one end of the junction; a read error may be the cause.

With a constant-region primer, TCR beta cDNA was made from approximately 500 ng of total RNA. What produced the TCR beta libraries was three nested multiplex PCR rounds using slightly modified ARM-PCR. Rounds one and two of PCR, each of about 10 cycles, were primed with TRBV1-TRBV30 forward primers and a C-beta reverse primer. TCRdb used MiXCR to reprocess the multiplex PCR reads, holding one entry per CDR3 protein. The sample has fewer than 80,000 distinct CDR3 sequences; about three quarters are singletons. Sequenced input: tumor-adjacent normal liver tissue. The V and J genes are TRBV7-8 and TRBJ2-7, with 7 positions matching TRBD2. The clonotype originates from a man aged 35-49 years with primary liver carcinoma and hepatitis B virus infection. The CDR3 DNA sequence: TGTGCCAACAGCTTAGGTTCGGGAGGAAACTACGAGCAGTACTTC. Translating gives CANSLGSGGNYEQYF.